A selection of T cell receptor beta chains follows, all from one sample in a study of CD8 T cells in Susac syndrome. TCRdb ran MiXCR on the immunoSEQ multiplex PCR reads and lists one entry per CDR3 protein. The table lists around 300,000 distinct CDR3 sequences, around 85% of them singletons. The sample comprised CD8+ T cells from PBMCs. The receptors were sampled from a human donor with multiple sclerosis. Both conserved end residues are part of each CDR3. A D gene is named only where the DNA matches it firmly. Not every row has a clone size; where given, it reads once, few, many or a size class.

d_call	clone_size	j_call	v_call	cdr3_aa	cdr3_nt
NA	NA	TRBJ2-5	TRBV28	CASSPGHLYQETQYF	TGTGCCAGCAGTCCGGGACACTTGTACCAAGAGACCCAGTACTTC
NA	NA	TRBJ2-2	TRBV3-1	CASSQDASNRELFF	TGTGCCAGCAGCCAAGATGCTAGTAACCGGGAGCTGTTTTTT
NA	few	TRBJ2-2	TRBV7-2	CASRPPLGGSNTGELFF	TGTGCCAGCAGGCCCCCACTTGGGGGCTCAAACACCGGGGAGCTGTTTTTT
NA	NA	TRBJ1-2	TRBV6-2/TRBV6-3	CASKTRLPSSYGYTF	TGTGCCAGCAAGACTCGGCTCCCCAGTTCCTATGGCTACACCTTC
TRBD1	NA	TRBJ2-7	TRBV4-3	CASSQERRQGWEQYF	TGCGCCAGCAGCCAAGAAAGAAGACAGGGGTGGGAGCAGTACTTC
NA	NA	TRBJ2-2	TRBV6-6	CASSFRPTNTGELFF	TGTGCCAGCAGTTTCAGACCGACGAACACCGGGGAGCTGTTTTTT
NA	NA	TRBJ2-1	TRBV29-1	CSVESRLDNEQFF	TGCAGCGTTGAATCACGACTCGACAATGAGCAGTTCTTC
NA	NA	TRBJ1-1	TRBV30	CAWMEVENTEAFF	TGTGCCTGGATGGAGGTCGAGAACACTGAAGCTTTCTTT
NA	NA	TRBJ2-7	TRBV21-1	CASSKGETGTSGGRNYEQYF	TGTGCCAGCAGCAAGGGCGAAACCGGGACTAGCGGGGGGAGAAACTACGAGCAGTACTTC
NA	NA	TRBJ1-1	TRBV12-3/TRBV12-4	CASFPRGQLNTEAFF	TGTGCCAGCTTTCCGCGGGGACAACTGAACACTGAAGCTTTCTTT
TRBD1	NA	TRBJ2-7	TRBV27	CASSMGQANYEQYF	TGTGCCAGCAGCATGGGACAGGCGAACTACGAGCAGTACTTC
NA	NA	TRBJ2-5	TRBV3-1	CASSRLDAYGETQYF	TGTGCCAGCAGCCGTTTGGATGCATATGGGGAGACCCAGTACTTC
TRBD2	NA	TRBJ2-1	TRBV9	CASSVEGVAGGGEQFF	TGTGCCAGCAGCGTAGAGGGGGTAGCGGGAGGAGGTGAGCAGTTCTTC
NA	NA	TRBJ2-1	TRBV6-2/TRBV6-3	CASSYPAAWDTPYNEQFF	TGTGCCAGCAGTTACCCGGCGGCCTGGGACACCCCTTACAATGAGCAGTTCTTC
NA	NA	TRBJ2-1	TRBV7-9	CASSSSANEQFF	TGTGCCAGCAGCTCTAGCGCGAATGAGCAGTTCTTC
NA	NA	TRBJ2-2	TRBV13	CASSIETDISGELFF	TGTGCCAGCAGTATCGAGACAGATATAAGCGGGGAGCTGTTTTTT
TRBD1	NA	TRBJ1-5	TRBV6-2/TRBV6-3	CASSQTTGDSNQPQHF	TGTGCCAGCAGCCAGACGACAGGGGATAGCAATCAGCCCCAGCATTTT
NA	NA	TRBJ2-7	TRBV14	CASSQRHPPYEQYF	TGTGCCAGCAGCCAAAGGCATCCACCCTACGAGCAGTACTTC
NA	few	TRBJ1-1	TRBV6-2/TRBV6-3	CASSYSTGHKNTEAFF	TGTGCCAGCAGTTACTCGACAGGACACAAGAACACTGAAGCTTTCTTT
NA	NA	TRBJ1-1	TRBV11-2	CASSFQPKIEAFF	TGTGCCAGCAGCTTCCAACCTAAAATCGAAGCTTTCTTT
NA	NA	TRBJ1-1	TRBV4-3	CASSQDREWTEAFF	TGCGCCAGCAGCCAAGACAGGGAATGGACTGAAGCTTTCTTT
NA	once	TRBJ2-1	TRBV7-3	CASSLDHSNTNEQFF	TGTGCCAGCAGCCTGGACCATAGCAATACGAATGAGCAGTTCTTC
TRBD2	NA	TRBJ2-1	TRBV12-3/TRBV12-4	CASSLGLAGSPHPNEQFF	TGTGCCAGCAGTTTGGGACTAGCGGGATCCCCACACCCTAATGAGCAGTTCTTC
TRBD2	NA	TRBJ2-1	TRBV11-3	CASSLGSGGNEQFF	TGTGCCAGCAGCTTAGGGTCGGGAGGAAATGAGCAGTTCTTC
TRBD1	NA	TRBJ2-7	TRBV12-3/TRBV12-4	CASSLVGQGNSYEQYF	TGTGCCAGCAGTTTAGTTGGACAGGGGAATTCCTACGAGCAGTACTTC
TRBD1	NA	TRBJ2-7	TRBV3-1	CASSQDLNRGLYEQYF	TGTGCCAGCAGCCAAGATCTGAACAGGGGCTTATACGAGCAGTACTTC